Following are 6 T cell receptor beta chains from one sample sequenced in a study of CD8 T cells in Susac syndrome. When the RNA was reverse transcribed, random hexamers were used with an input of roughly 0.5 to 1 ug. TCRdb reanalysed the immunoSEQ multiplex PCR reads using MiXCR and keeps one entry per CDR3 protein. Here the sample spans some 300,000 distinct CDR3 sequences, 85% being singletons. Sample: CD8+ T cells from PBMCs. These receptors originate from a human donor with multiple sclerosis.

The CDR3 spells CASSQDPGLAIDEQFF. The CDR3 DNA follows: TGCGCCAGCAGCCAAGATCCCGGACTAGCCATCGATGAGCAGTTCTTC. The chain recombines TRBV4-1 with TRBJ2-1; 8 nucleotides agree with TRBD2. The germline V gene encodes CDR1 MGHRA and CDR2 YSYEKL. CDR3 length: 16 residues. The J segment lost 8 bases and the V segment lost 0 bases, leaving 9 bases of the junction unmatched.

The V gene is TRBV7-9, the J gene TRBJ2-1, with D tentatively TRBD1 (5 bases). The germline V gene encodes CDR1 SEHNR and CDR2 FQNEAQ (reference sequence). The V end was cut by 5 bases, the J end by 7 bases, with 15 bases between. This CDR3 has 14 amino acids. The CDR3 sequence: CASSGAPGPNEQFF. The CDR3 DNA reads as TGTGCCAGCAGCGGAGCTCCAGGGCCGAATGAGCAGTTCTTC.

V and J are TRBV3-1 and TRBJ1-2; D unresolved. The CDR3 consists of 14 residues. The V gene's germline CDR1 is LGHDT and CDR2 YNNKEL (reference sequence). V gave up 2 bases and J gave up 5 bases, with 12 bases separating them. The CDR3 DNA is TGTGCCAGCAGCCAATTACTGGGGAGGTATGGCTACACCTTC. It translates to CASSQLLGRYGYTF.

The rearrangement links TRBV18 to TRBJ1-5; D not certain. Trimming removed 4 bases at V and 7 bases at J, with 8 bases between. The CDR3 sequence is 12 residues long. CDR1 and CDR2 from the germline V gene are KGHSH and LQKENI. Here the CDR3 reads CASSRALQPQHF. CDR3 bases: TGTGCCAGCTCACGGGCGCTGCAGCCCCAGCATTTT.

This chain connects TRBV27 to TRBJ2-2; TRBD2 matches at 13 bases. Trimming cost V 5 bases and J 4 bases; bases outside gene matches: 4. Germline V gene sequence: CDR1 MNHEY, CDR2 SMNVEV (reference sequence). This CDR3 spans 16 amino acids. The CDR3 loop reads CASSGLAGVGTGELFF. For the CDR3, the DNA is TGTGCCAGCAGTGGACTAGCGGGAGTAGGCACCGGGGAGCTGTTTTTT.

The chain recombines TRBV27 with TRBJ2-2; D not certain. Trimming removed 9 bases from V and 6 bases from J, with 11 bases in between. The CDR3 consists of 12 residues. Germline lookup yields CDR1 MNHEY and CDR2 SMNVEV (reference sequence). The DNA of the CDR3 is TGTGCCAGTCTTAAGCGTCCCGGGGAGCTGTTTTTT. This codes for CASLKRPGELFF.